What follows are 9 T cell receptor beta chains derived from one specimen sequenced in a study of shared clonotypes between healthy human individuals. Cells designated naive CD8 were CD45RO-negative and were positively selected for CCR7, with terminally differentiated effector memory CD45RA+ cells excluded. Clones were sequenced by immunoSEQ multiplex PCR, and TCRdb holds only the in-frame ones, with some missing. This table has millions of clones, about 92% appearing once. Source material: naive CD8+ T cells from PBMCs. These receptors were obtained from a man aged 18 to 35 in good health. Some clones in this sample may be carry-over from other donors' samples.

The chain recombines TRBV28 with TRBJ1-4, with D perhaps TRBD1 (5 bases). The CDR3 covers 12 residues. Germline V gene sequence: CDR1 MDHEN, CDR2 SYDVKM. V lost 5 bases to trimming and J lost 12 bases, with 13 bases between them. The DNA of the CDR3 is TGTGCCAGCAGTCCTCCGGGACCCCAACTGTTTTTT. Protein product: CASSPPGPQLFF.

The chain is built from TRBV29-1 and TRBJ2-3; 8 bases match TRBD2. Unmatched junction bases numbered 13, after V lost 4 bases and J lost 4 bases. This CDR3 spans 16 amino acids. In germline, CDR1 is SQVTM, CDR2 ANQGSEA. CDR3 protein: CSVGNGSGSLADTQYF. The DNA of the CDR3 is TGCAGCGTTGGGAATGGGAGCGGGAGTTTGGCAGATACGCAGTATTTT.

The J gene is TRBJ2-6, the V gene TRBV27; 7 bases are a match to TRBD1. V shed 6 bases and J 0 bases; nucleotides not matched to a gene: 14. The CDR3 covers 19 residues. Germline CDR1 reads MNHEY; CDR2 reads SMNVEV (reference sequence). The CDR3 protein is CASSPKLGTVRSGANVLTF. In DNA, the CDR3 is TGTGCCAGCAGCCCAAAGCTGGGGACAGTCCGCTCTGGGGCCAACGTCCTGACTTTC. The complete variable domain, with remaining parts taken from reference TRBV27 and TRBJ2-6, reads EAQVTQNPRYLITVTGKKLTVTCSQNMNHEYMSWYRQDPGLGLRQIYYSMNVEVTDKGDVPEGYKVSRKEKRNFPLILESPSPNQTSLYFCASSPKLGTVRSGANVLTFGAGSRLTVL.

The chain recombines TRBV29-1 with TRBJ2-1, with a tentative D call TRBD2 (5 bases). This CDR3 region has 12 residues. V was clipped by 5 bases and J by 7 bases, with 12 bases between them. Germline loops: CDR1 SQVTM, CDR2 ANQGSEA. The CDR3 region is CSVTYSGNEQFF. The CDR3 nucleotides read TGCAGCGTTACCTACTCGGGGAATGAGCAGTTCTTC.

The chain couples TRBV10-2 to TRBJ2-1; TRBD1 agrees at 8 bases. Germline assignment: CDR1 WSHSY and CDR2 SAAADI. The CDR3 consists of 15 residues. The trim removed 3 bases at V and 7 bases at J, leaving 8 bases unmatched. CDR3: CASSDPGTGRNEQFF. The CDR3 DNA reads TGCGCCAGCAGTGACCCCGGGACAGGTCGGAATGAGCAGTTCTTC.

The chain employs TRBV7-9 and TRBJ1-1; D uncertain. Germline loops: CDR1 SEHNR, CDR2 FQNEAQ (reference sequence). The CDR3 totals 10 residues. Between the trimmed V and J ends, which lost 7 bases and 4 bases, there was a span of 4 bases. The DNA of the CDR3 is TGTGCCAGCACAGGCACTGAAGCTTTCTTT. Translated, it gives CASTGTEAFF.

This rearrangement joins TRBV19 to TRBJ1-2, with 12 bases lining up with TRBD1. Germline CDR1 LNHDA, CDR2 SQIVND (reference sequence). Germline trimming cut 6 bases from V and 4 bases from J; bases unmatched to any gene: 9. This CDR3 is 16 amino acids long. This CDR3 reads CASSIRDRGRVYGYTF. The CDR3 DNA is TGTGCCAGTAGCATCCGGGACAGGGGGCGGGTCTATGGCTACACCTTC. Using reference TRBV19 and TRBJ1-2 for the parts outside the CDR3, the full variable domain is DGGITQSPKYLFRKEGQNVTLSCEQNLNHDAMYWYRQDPGQGLRLIYYSQIVNDFQKGDIAEGYSVSREKKESFPLTVTSAQKNPTAFYLCASSIRDRGRVYGYTFGSGTRLTVV.

The J gene is TRBJ1-1, the V gene TRBV6-5; no definite D call. Germline CDR1 MNHEY, CDR2 SVGAGI. This CDR3 is built from 13 residues. Trimming removed 6 bases from V and 4 bases from J, with 12 bases in between. Here the CDR3 DNA reads TGTGCCAGCAGCCCTTGGGCAGGCACTGAAGCTTTCTTT. Translated, it gives CASSPWAGTEAFF.

The V call is TRBV28, the J call TRBJ2-1; TRBD1 aligns across 9 bases. Trimming cost V 7 bases and J 9 bases; bases outside gene matches: 10. Germline lookup yields CDR1 MDHEN and CDR2 SYDVKM. This CDR3 has 14 residues. CDR3 region: CASMWDREFSEQFF. As DNA, the CDR3 is TGTGCCAGCATGTGGGACAGGGAATTTTCTGAGCAGTTCTTC.